This paragraph reports one TCR beta chain. The clone's antigen remains unknown. Base qualities were left out, and no much larger clone turns up one base away. This sample also contains other DNA sequences that code for the same CDR3. Trimming costs V 6 bases and J 0 bases, and their ends lie 6 bases apart. The CDR3 holds 14 amino acids from the cysteine to the phenylalanine. Kept here is only the CDR3 DNA, which spans 42 bases and is read in frame from base 1. CDR1 is given as SNHLY and CDR2 as FYNNEI, both from the germline V gene. This specimen belongs to a study of cytomegalovirus exposure and HLA in healthy donors (dated by TCRdb to 2017 to 2019). General notes on the study: An earlier analysis of about 560 of the donors reported 276 Gb of sequence data and 95 million to 120 million unique TCR beta sequences obtained from about 200 million T cells. The number of typed donors differed by locus: about 629-630 for A, B, C, DRB1 and DQB1; 522 for DQA1; around 610 for DPA1; and 400 to 480 for DPB1. Roughly 5 DR-DQ haplotypes were handled as single units for association and clustering, since linkage in the cohort was strong. To study patterns of TCR occurrence, a later analysis re-analyzed previously published TCR beta repertoires from under 750 donors and added high-resolution HLA genotyping. Besides the first cohort of around 700 subjects, a separate validation cohort made up of about 120 different subjects was used. Alongside the repertoire data, information on donor age, sex, ethnicity and CMV serostatus was compiled. On average, roughly 250,000 unique TCR beta nucleotide sequences were sequenced per donor among fewer than 500 genotyped donors of the cohort, with 15% to 20% of those sequences being non-productive. Both class I and class II loci were covered by HLA typing, at four-digit resolution. All discovery cohort repertoires had been generated on a single sequencing platform. In an earlier analysis of 500 to 650 of the donors, high-throughput TCR beta sequencing was used to judge whether each TCR beta V gene segment behaved as functional or pseudogenic. An early release that covered fewer than 750 HLA-typed donors contained around 300 gigabases of sequencing data and around 80 million unique TCR sequences. The study profiled the T cell repertoires of hundreds of subjects by immunosequencing and related them to cytomegalovirus serostatus. The genetic ancestry cluster associated with self-reported Caucasian donors included about four fifths of the roughly 380 genotyped donors. The study aimed to test whether cataloging public T cell receptors could reveal signatures of past pathogen exposure. High-throughput TCR immunosequencing, statistical association of individual TCRs with disease status, and machine learning were combined to predict cytomegalovirus infection status. Genome-wide SNP genotypes for about 65% of the 666 donors were used in a later genetic analysis, which treated that subset as a discovery cohort. Rather than using new phenotypic data, the later analysis identified candidate immune exposures from TCR beta sequences and from how often those sequences occurred across donors.

Receptor amplification or capture employed the immunoSEQ multiplex PCR assay. For the multiplex PCR, a mixture combining 60 forward primers for TCR Vbeta segments and 13 reverse primers for TCR Jbeta segments was used. The CDR3 region of rearranged TCR beta genes was amplified from genomic DNA with a multiplex PCR assay. The amplified TCR beta libraries were sequenced on the Illumina HiSeq System as 87-base-pair reads. Per the authors' processing: A later analysis counted tens of millions of unique TCR beta chains across the 650 to 700 repertoires, and about 10 million of these chains were shared by at least two donors. Raw reads were error-corrected and collapsed into unique sequences with a nearest-neighbor algorithm that merged closely related sequences to remove PCR and sequencing errors. V, D and J gene segments were assigned by aligning CDR3 sequences to IMGT reference sequences. For a sequence to be retained, a match of at least six nucleotides to both a V gene segment and a J gene segment was required. A rearrangement was called productive if the CDR3 had no stop codons and remained in frame with V and J, and every other rearrangement was called non-productive. Following IMGT convention, CDR3 was defined as the stretch from the second conserved V-encoded cysteine up to the conserved J-encoded phenylalanine. Sequences without an unambiguous match to a single V gene segment were excluded from the earlier analysis of about 600 of the donors. In an earlier analysis of about 590 of the donors, a V segment was called functional when productive rearrangements were above 56.7%, and segregating when the standard deviation between donors exceeded 5%. To diagnose cytomegalovirus status from the catalog of TCR beta chain sequences, a statistical classification framework was built. V and J gene assignment, in a later analysis, came from comparing TCR nucleotide sequences with IMGT/GENE-DB human TR gene sequences. The TCRdist pipeline was used in a later analysis to assign CDR3 sequences and most-parsimonious VDJ recombination scenarios. In a later analysis, each TCR beta chain was defined by its CDR3 amino acid sequence together with its V-gene family, and reads without a unique V-gene family were excluded. In a later analysis, approximately 640 highly shared, low-generation-probability nucleotide sequences were removed to address suspected cross-contamination and a sequencing artifact. In a later analysis, a clonal expansion index for each public chain was calculated from normalized within-repertoire ranks of inferred template counts. Generation probabilities in a later analysis came from a VDJ recombination model fitted to out-of-frame rearrangements, and those results were checked against IGoR. In a later analysis, hypergeometric tests were used to score TCR-TCR, TCR-HLA and TCR-CMV co-occurrence, with a repertoire-size bias correction applied to TCR pairs. To estimate false discovery rates, a later analysis permuted the HLA or CMV assignments 20 times. A later analysis grouped co-occurring TCRs with DBSCAN, adding TCRdist sequence similarity when clustering within HLA-allele-positive subsets. Repertoires with fewer than 30,000 or more than 120,000 public chains, plus five repertoires with anomalous nucleotide sharing, were excluded from co-occurrence clustering. As stored in TCRdb, this immuneACCESS dataset retains in-frame rearrangements with V and J assigned. A fraction of the clones does not appear; measured against another copy, unresolved V genes explain less than half of the discrepancy, and the remainder lacks a known reason. Clonal size and the V and J genes are those of that table, whereas D and trimming came from the DNA. This sample comprises about 84,000 clones, 55% to 65% of them detected only once. The ten largest clones represent 15% of the sample.

The cohort consisted of 600 to 700 healthy bone marrow donors. Cohort members were all nominally healthy when sampled, although unrecorded immune exposures were likely present. The donor was CMV seropositive and was included in the group of 250 to 300 seropositive cohort members. Each donor provided a peripheral blood sample, and peripheral blood mononuclear cells were used for TCR beta sequencing. Genomic DNA was extracted from the blood cell samples with the Qiagen DNeasy Blood Extraction Kit. Paper-wide results and their limitations: According to a later analysis, most CMV-associated TCR beta chains appeared to be HLA-restricted, and the HLA associations seemed to be driven largely by CMV exposure. HLA typing was unavailable for some donors at each locus, so association tests used only the typed subset. A further reported finding was that TCR beta sequences accurately predicted the HLA-A and HLA-B alleles for most subjects in the first cohort. Sequencing depth was assumed to be roughly uniform across donors in the presence/absence analyses, though that assumption may not hold. Approximately 16 rarely observed V segments, including chromosome 9 orphons, were excluded from the earlier analysis of about 600 of the donors because counts were too low. Most TCR sequences were observed very rarely across donors, whereas some public TCRs were present in many individuals. A cluster of highly shared sequence variants was judged likely to be a technical artifact of the sequencing pipeline. This cohort had only TCR beta chains sequenced, and the lack of alpha or paired-chain data limited which features could be detected. A later analysis found that TCR association rates varied across HLA loci, with DRB1 alleles showing the most associated TCRs and HLA-C alleles the fewest. According to a later analysis, parvovirus B19, influenza, CMV and Epstein-Barr virus appeared linked to several top co-occurrence clusters. When HLA alleles, especially DR and DQ, strongly co-occurred, attributing TCR associations to individual alleles was difficult. Linkage disequilibrium might explain the correlated functional status among segregating V segments, but an unknown experimental factor could not be ruled out. Broadly in line with IMGT annotations, most TCR beta V segments showed up in productive rearrangements about 87% or about 30% of the time in an earlier analysis of several hundred of the donors. A later genetic analysis associated a missense DCLRE1C variant with V-gene and J-gene trimming of TCR beta chains, and an independent cohort replicated the association. The classifier was reported to diagnose cytomegalovirus status with high specificity and sensitivity in both the original and validation cohorts. In the study, some 160 TCR beta chains were listed as associated with cytomegalovirus. In vitro tests confirmed that a few of the cytomegalovirus-associated TCR beta chains recognize cytomegalovirus antigens. In a later genetic analysis, fewer N-insertions in productive TCRs were reported among donors in an Asian-associated ancestry cluster than the roughly 640-donor mean. Immune exposure information for the cohort was limited to CMV serostatus. In a later analysis, some 18,000 TCR beta sequences were associated with specific HLA alleles at a false discovery rate of 0.05. A later analysis found that HLA-associated TCR beta chains were more clonally expanded and had lower generation probabilities than equally common non-associated chains. According to the authors, the approach could potentially be generalized to other disease states and immunological phenotypes. Some IMGT-functional V segments, including TRBV6-2 and TRBV6-3, could not be told apart with the 87-base-pair reads, so those segments were excluded.

Source material: PBMCs. The rearrangement joined TRBV2 to TRBJ2-6; the D gene is unclear. This TCR was sampled from a woman in her forties in good health and CMV-seropositive. The encoded CDR3 is CASRAGSGANVLTF. The DNA sequence follows: TGTGCCAGCAGAGCAGGCTCTGGGGCCAACGTCCTGACTTTC. The CDR3 plus the reference TRBV2 and TRBJ2-6 genes for the other parts give the full variable domain: EPEVTQTPSHQVTQMGQEVILRCVPISNHLYFYWYRQILGQKVEFLVSFYNNEISEKSEIFDDQFSVERPDGSNFTLKIRSTKLEDSAMYFCASRAGSGANVLTFGAGSRLTVL.